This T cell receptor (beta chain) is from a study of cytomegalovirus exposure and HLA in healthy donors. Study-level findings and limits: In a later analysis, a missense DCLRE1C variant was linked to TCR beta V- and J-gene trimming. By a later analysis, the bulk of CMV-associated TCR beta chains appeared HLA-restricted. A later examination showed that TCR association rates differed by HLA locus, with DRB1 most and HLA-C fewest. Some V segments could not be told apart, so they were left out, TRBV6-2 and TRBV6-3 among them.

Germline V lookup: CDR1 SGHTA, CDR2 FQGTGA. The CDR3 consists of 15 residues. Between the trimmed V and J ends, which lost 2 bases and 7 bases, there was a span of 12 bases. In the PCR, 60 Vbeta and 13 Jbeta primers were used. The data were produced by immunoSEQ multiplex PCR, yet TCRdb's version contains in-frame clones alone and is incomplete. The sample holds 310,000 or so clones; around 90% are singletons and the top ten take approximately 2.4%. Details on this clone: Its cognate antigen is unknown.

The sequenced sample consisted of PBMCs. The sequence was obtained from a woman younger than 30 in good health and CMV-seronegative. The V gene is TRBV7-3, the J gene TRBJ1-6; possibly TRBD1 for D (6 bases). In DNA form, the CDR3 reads TGTGCCAGCAGCTTATGGGCAGGGGAGAATTCACCCCTCCACTTT. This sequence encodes CASSLWAGENSPLHF.